The 8 T cell receptor beta chains below all came from one sample that was sequenced in a study of blood T cell repertoires in COVID-19. The protocol was immunoSEQ multiplex PCR, while the TCRdb copy is restricted to in-frame clones and leaves out a portion. Of tens of thousands of clones in the sample, more than 80% were seen once. The specimen sequenced was peripheral blood. These receptors all stem from a man aged 45-65 years with active or convalescent COVID-19.

The chain uses TRBV18 and TRBJ2-7, with 8 bases that match TRBD2. The CDR3 is made up of 15 amino acids. CDR1 and CDR2 from the germline V gene are KGHSH and LQKENI. The V gene end was trimmed by 2 bases and the J gene end by 3 bases; junction bases not matched to a gene: 6. CDR3 loop: CASSPFTSGHYEQYF. In DNA form, the CDR3 reads TGTGCCAGCTCACCATTCACTAGCGGACACTACGAGCAGTACTTC. Variable domain in full (rest from reference TRBV18 and TRBJ2-7): NAGVMQNPRHLVRRRGQEARLRCSPMKGHSHVYWYRQLPEEGLKFMVYLQKENIIDESGMPKERFSAEFPKEGPSILRIQQVVRGDSAAYFCASSPFTSGHYEQYFGPGTRLTVT.

This chain uses TRBV29-1 with TRBJ1-4, with unresolved D. The CDR3 runs 13 residues. Germline CDR1 SQVTM, CDR2 ANQGSEA. V was clipped by 4 bases and J by 2 bases, with 8 bases between them. In nucleotides, the CDR3 is TGCAGCGTTGTGTTAGTGACTAATGAAAAACTGTTTTTT. Its translation: CSVVLVTNEKLFF. The full variable domain, completed using reference TRBV29-1 and TRBJ1-4, is SAVISQKPSRDICQRGTSLTIQCQVDSQVTMMFWYRQQPGQSLTLIATANQGSEATYESGFVIDKFPISRPNLTFSTLTVSNMSPEDSSIYLCSVVLVTNEKLFFGSGTQLSVL.

V usage is TRBV11-2 and J usage is TRBJ1-3, with 7 bases identical to TRBD1. CDR3 size: 18 residues. Germline V gene sequence: CDR1 SGHAT, CDR2 FQNNGV. V shed 5 bases, J shed 2 bases, and the junction held 15 bases outside the gene matches. The CDR3 reads CASSPDRDLNFAGNTIYF. As DNA, the CDR3 is TGTGCCAGCAGCCCCGACAGGGATCTAAACTTCGCTGGAAACACCATATATTTT.

The chain employs TRBV10-3 and TRBJ2-7; tentatively, D is TRBD1 (6 bases). The germline V gene has CDR1 ENHRY and CDR2 SYGVKD. The CDR3 spans 13 residues. The germline V and J ends were trimmed by 7 bases and 6 bases, with 16 bases remaining between them. In DNA, the CDR3 is TGTGCCATCACCCAGGACAGTCCAAGCGAGCAGTACTTC. This encodes CAITQDSPSEQYF.

This chain's CDR3 is CASSNPGEEGLTEAFF. CDR3 nucleotide sequence: TGTGCCAGCAGCAACCCTGGAGAGGAGGGACTTACTGAAGCTTTCTTT. J is TRBJ1-1 and V is TRBV21-1. TRBV21-1 is deemed a pseudogene. This CDR3 is 16 amino acids long.

The rearrangement uses TRBV9 and TRBJ1-3; D may be TRBD1 (6 bases). Germline V CDR1 and CDR2: SGDLS, YYNGEE. The CDR3 covers 17 residues. V was clipped by 4 bases and J by 0 bases, with 17 bases between them. The CDR3 bases are TGTGCCAGCAGCCCAAGGGGGGGGGACCTCTCTGGAAACACCATATATTTT. Translated: CASSPRGGDLSGNTIYF.

This rearrangement joins TRBV19 to TRBJ1-4, with 9 bases matching TRBD1. Germline loops: CDR1 LNHDA, CDR2 SQIVND (reference sequence). The CDR3 extends over 13 amino acids. Trimming removed 5 bases from V and 8 bases from J; junction bases left unmatched: 3. The CDR3 DNA is TGTGCCAGTAGTGGGACAGGGCTAGAAAAACTGTTTTTT. Its translation is CASSGTGLEKLFF.

CDR3 nucleotides: TGCGCCAGCAGCGGAAGGACAGGGGCCCTGCAGGCTTTCTTT. This translates into CASSGRTGALQAFF. The chain links TRBV5-1 to TRBJ1-1, with 9 bases matching TRBD1. This CDR3 comprises 14 residues. After removal of 4 bases from V and 11 bases from J, the junction contained 12 bases not matched to a gene. Germline assignment: CDR1 SGHRS and CDR2 YFSETQ.